Shown below are 10 T cell receptor beta chains from a single sample sequenced in a study of shared clonotypes between healthy human individuals. CD45RO-negative cells were positively selected for CCR7, leaving out terminally differentiated effector memory CD45RA+ cells. Profiling relied on immunoSEQ multiplex PCR, and the TCRdb table lists in-frame clones only, not all of them. Of approximately 1.9 million clones listed, around 93% were seen once; the top ten hold roughly 1.7%. Sequencing used naive CD8+ T cells from PBMCs. These receptors originate from a man younger than 35 in good health. Some clones in this sample may be carry-over from other donors' samples.

This clone was seen more than once but under ten times. The chain links TRBV29-1 to TRBJ1-1; no clear D. The germline V gene encodes CDR1 SQVTM and CDR2 ANQGSEA. V shed 6 bases and J shed 1 base, with 12 bases lying between them. The CDR3 contains 13 residues. The CDR3 region is CSVPTAGNTEAFF. CDR3 DNA: TGCAGCGTCCCTACGGCAGGGAACACTGAAGCTTTCTTT.

The genes are TRBV28 and TRBJ2-3; D could derive from TRBD1 or TRBD2 (6 bases each). The CDR3 spans 20 residues. Germline CDR1 MDHEN, CDR2 SYDVKM. Trimming took 6 bases from V and 1 from J, leaving 29 bases between them. The CDR3 loop is CASRKRRGLQGTGGTDTQYF. Written as DNA, the CDR3 is TGTGCCAGCAGGAAAAGAAGGGGTCTCCAGGGGACGGGGGGCACAGATACGCAGTATTTT.

V gene TRBV2 combines with J gene TRBJ1-5, with D perhaps TRBD1 (6 bases). V dropped 6 bases and J dropped 0 bases, with 12 bases sitting between them. Germline V gene sequence: CDR1 SNHLY, CDR2 FYNNEI. The CDR3 has 15 amino acids. CDR3 sequence (DNA): TGTGCCAGCAGGGCTGGGGGCAATAGCAATCAGCCCCAGCATTTT. Its translation: CASRAGGNSNQPQHF.

This sequence joins TRBV7-9 and TRBJ2-1, with TRBD1 matching 10 bases. V shed 5 bases, J shed 6 bases, and the junction held 7 bases outside the gene matches. CDR3 size: 15 residues. Per germline, CDR1 SEHNR and CDR2 FQNEAQ (reference sequence). The CDR3 nucleotides are TGTGCCAGCAGCCCCCTGGGACAGGGGACCAATGAGCAGTTCTTC. Its translation is CASSPLGQGTNEQFF.

The chain uses TRBV25-1 and TRBJ2-7; the match to TRBD2 covers 13 bases. Trimming took 5 bases from V and 5 from J; bases not matched to a gene: 3. Germline lookup yields CDR1 MGHDK and CDR2 SYGVNS. This CDR3 region has 14 residues. DNA for the CDR3: TGTGCCAGCAGTTACGGGACTAGCGGGAACGAGCAGTACTTC. This encodes CASSYGTSGNEQYF.

V is TRBV7-8 and J is TRBJ2-1, with 7 bases lining up with TRBD2. This CDR3 has 15 residues. The junction had 4 bases not matched to a gene; V was cut back by 5 bases and J by 0 bases. From germline, CDR1 is SGHVS and CDR2 FQNEAQ. The CDR3 region has the DNA TGTGCCAGCAGCACCATAGCGGGCTCCTACAATGAGCAGTTCTTC. Amino acid sequence: CASSTIAGSYNEQFF.

V and J are TRBV7-9 and TRBJ2-7; D is unclear. Trimming removed 0 bases at V and 3 bases at J, with 9 bases between. In germline, CDR1 is SEHNR, CDR2 FQNEAQ (reference sequence). The CDR3 totals 14 residues. As DNA, the CDR3 is TGTGCCAGCAGCTTAGCACACTCGAGCTACGAGCAGTACTTC. Its translation is CASSLAHSSYEQYF.

This sequence joins TRBV4-1 and TRBJ2-3; D ambiguous. V was pared by 0 bases and J by 5 bases, with 9 bases between. The germline CDR1 and CDR2 sequences are MGHRA and YSYEKL. This CDR3 contains 14 residues. As DNA, the CDR3 is TGCGCCAGCAGCCAAGAAAAGCCCAGAGATACGCAGTATTTT. The encoded protein is CASSQEKPRDTQYF.

This chain links TRBV27 with TRBJ1-1; TRBD1 agrees at 7 bases. The germline V gene has CDR1 MNHEY and CDR2 SMNVEV (reference sequence). The CDR3 length is 14 residues. V shed 0 bases and J 3 bases; nucleotides not matched to a gene: 1. As DNA, the CDR3 is TGTGCCAGCAGTTTATCACAGGGGCACACTGAAGCTTTCTTT. Protein sequence: CASSLSQGHTEAFF.

The chain has TRBV11-2 and TRBJ1-1; D perhaps matches TRBD1 (6 bases). V lost 1 base to trimming and J lost 0 bases, with 15 bases between them. Germline values: CDR1 SGHAT, CDR2 FQNNGV. The CDR3 is 17 residues long. CDR3 sequence reads: CASSLGGGLILNTEAFF. The DNA for the CDR3 is TGTGCCAGCAGCTTAGGCGGGGGGCTAATCCTGAACACTGAAGCTTTCTTT.